Following are 11 T cell receptor beta chains from one sample sequenced in a study of neoadjuvant nivolumab and ipilimumab in lung cancer. The protocol was immunoSEQ multiplex PCR, while the TCRdb copy is restricted to in-frame clones and leaves out a portion. In the table there are 25,000 to 35,000 clones, 83% of which are singletons. The material was tumor tissue, obtained after neoadjuvant nivolumab, alone or with ipilimumab, at or shortly before surgery. Source of these receptors: an adult with non-small cell lung cancer.

This clone has only a few counts. The V call is TRBV30, the J call TRBJ2-7; 10 bases fit TRBD2. This CDR3 has 15 residues. The V and J ends lost 3 bases and 6 bases, in that order; junction bases with no gene match: 11. The germline V gene encodes CDR1 GTSNPN and CDR2 SVGIG (reference sequence). CDR3 bases: TGTGCCTGGAGCCCCCGTCTAGCGGGAGTACCCGAGCAGTACTTC. Translated, it gives CAWSPRLAGVPEQYF.

This chain joins TRBV6-5 and TRBJ1-1; TRBD1 matches at 7 bases. Germline loops: CDR1 MNHEY, CDR2 SVGAGI. V shed 5 bases, J shed 7 bases, and the junction held 13 bases outside the gene matches. This CDR3 is built from 15 residues. This CDR3 reads CASSQLQGRGDEAFF. DNA of the CDR3: TGTGCCAGCAGTCAACTACAGGGCAGGGGGGATGAAGCTTTCTTT.

Here the CDR3 DNA reads TGTGCCAGCTCAGGGGAGTGGACCGGGGAGCTGTTTTTT. It codes for CASSGEWTGELFF. The rearrangement uses TRBV18 and TRBJ2-2; a possible D gene is TRBD2 (5 bases). The CDR3 has 13 amino acids. Germline CDR1 reads KGHSH; CDR2 reads LQKENI. Trimming took off 5 bases at V and 5 bases at J, with 9 bases between the two ends.

The chain employs TRBV27 and TRBJ2-7; 7 nucleotides match TRBD1. Germline loops: CDR1 MNHEY, CDR2 SMNVEV (reference sequence). V shed 5 bases and J 2 bases; nucleotides not matched to a gene: 9. The CDR3 covers 15 residues. The CDR3 region has the DNA TGTGCCAGCAGTAACACAGGGGATCCTACCTACGAGCAGTACTTC. Translation gives CASSNTGDPTYEQYF.

The table lists this clone with a few counts. The gene calls are TRBV28 and TRBJ2-1; perhaps TRBD2 as D (5 bases). This CDR3 comprises 14 residues. Deletions cut 8 bases from V and 1 base from J, with 12 bases between. Germline V gene lookup returns CDR1 MDHEN and CDR2 SYDVKM. CDR3 loop: CASSAPGSYNEQFF. The CDR3, as DNA: TGTGCCAGCTCCGCCCCGGGGTCCTACAATGAGCAGTTCTTC.

The V and J genes are TRBV30 and TRBJ2-5; no firm D call. CDR3 length: 12 residues. Germline CDR1 and CDR2: GTSNPN and SVGIG (reference sequence). The germline V and J ends were trimmed by 4 bases and 2 bases, with 8 bases remaining between them. The CDR3 is CAWTGQQETQYF. Written as DNA, the CDR3 is TGTGCCTGGACAGGTCAGCAAGAGACCCAGTACTTC.

The chain is built from TRBV27 and TRBJ2-1, with 13 nucleotides matching TRBD2. The CDR3 is 17 residues long. The V gene end was trimmed by 6 bases and the J gene end by 4 bases; junction bases not matched to a gene: 9. Germline V gene sequence: CDR1 MNHEY, CDR2 SMNVEV (reference sequence). The chain's CDR3 is CASSPGLAGVYYNEQFF. CDR3 DNA: TGTGCCAGCAGCCCCGGACTAGCGGGAGTTTATTACAATGAGCAGTTCTTC.

This clone is a singleton in its sample. This chain joins TRBV6-5 and TRBJ2-3; the D gene is possibly TRBD1 (6 bases). This CDR3 spans 12 amino acids. Trimming removed 6 bases at V and 6 bases at J, with 10 bases between. Looked up from germline, CDR1 is MNHEY and CDR2 is SVGAGI. The CDR3 DNA reads as TGTGCCAGCAGATCCACAGGGGATACGCAGTATTTT. This encodes CASRSTGDTQYF.

A word on this clone: This likely reflects a read error, since a far larger clone is one base away. Additional DNA sequences in this sample encode the identical CDR3. The V gene is TRBV11-3, the J gene TRBJ1-1; no reliable D call. Trimming left V 1 base short and J 0 bases short, with 3 bases between. CDR1 SGHNT and CDR2 YENEEA come from the germline V gene. This CDR3 is built from 13 residues. Here the CDR3 reads CASSLGVNTEAFF. The CDR3 coding sequence is TGTGCCAGCAGCTTAGGGGTGAACACTGAAGCTTTCTTT.

This clone was seen once. The chain recombines TRBV7-3 with TRBJ2-1, with 10 bases lining up with TRBD2. The CDR3 has 16 amino acids. V lost 1 base to trimming and J lost 4 bases; unmatched junction nucleotides: 4. The germline CDR1 and CDR2 sequences are SGHTA and FQGTGA. CDR3: CASSLIGTSVYNEQFF. The DNA of the CDR3 is TGTGCCAGCAGCTTAATTGGGACTAGCGTTTACAATGAGCAGTTCTTC.

The chain employs TRBV6-1 and TRBJ1-2; D uncertain. V was trimmed by 2 bases and J by 5 bases, leaving 6 bases between them. Per germline, CDR1 MNHNS and CDR2 SASEGT. CDR3 length equals 12 residues. The CDR3: CASSEPGYGYTF. CDR3 sequence (DNA): TGTGCCAGCAGTGAACCGGGATATGGCTACACCTTC.